A selection of T cell receptor beta chains follows, all from one sample in a study of blood T cell repertoires in COVID-19. Profiling relied on immunoSEQ multiplex PCR, and the TCRdb table lists in-frame clones only, not all of them. The repertoire holds approximately 300,000 clones, with approximately 88% as singletons. Material: PBMCs or T cells enriched from blood (not recorded which). These receptors all stem from a man between 60 and 70 years old who had recovered from COVID-19. Both conserved end residues are part of each CDR3. D genes are given only for firm matches. Not all rows give a size; the values are once, few, many and, for expanded clones, a class.

V: TRBV6-2/TRBV6-3; size: few; D: -; J: TRBJ2-3; DNA: TGTGCCAGCAGTTCTGAGGGCGGGTGGGGTACGCAGTATTTT; CDR3: CASSSEGGWGTQYF
V: TRBV9; size: -; D: TRBD1; J: TRBJ2-3; DNA: TGTGCCAGCAGCGTCCCGGGACAGGGTCCAGATACGCAGTATTTT; CDR3: CASSVPGQGPDTQYF
V: TRBV5-1; size: once; D: TRBD1; J: TRBJ2-7; DNA: TGCGCCAGCAGGGGGACAGGGAACTCCTACGAGCAGTACTTC; CDR3: CASRGTGNSYEQYF
V: TRBV6-1; size: -; D: -; J: TRBJ1-1; DNA: TGTGCCAGCAGTGAAATCGGCAGGGAAGCTTTCTTT; CDR3: CASSEIGREAFF
V: TRBV19; size: -; D: TRBD1; J: TRBJ2-4; DNA: TGTGCCAGTAGTATGGGACAGGGGACAGCCAAAAACATTCAGTACTTC; CDR3: CASSMGQGTAKNIQYF
V: TRBV6-5; size: -; D: TRBD1; J: TRBJ2-5; DNA: TGTGCCAGCAGGGACAGGGAAGAGACCCAGTACTTC; CDR3: CASRDREETQYF
V: TRBV7-2; size: -; D: -; J: TRBJ2-3; DNA: TGTGCCAGCAGCCAAGCATGGGGAGGCACAGATACGCAGTATTTT; CDR3: CASSQAWGGTDTQYF
V: TRBV6-6; size: once; D: -; J: TRBJ2-7; DNA: TGTGCCAGCAGTCCCCACTCCTACGAGCAGTACTTC; CDR3: CASSPHSYEQYF
V: TRBV6-2/TRBV6-3; size: -; D: -; J: TRBJ2-1; DNA: TGTGCCAGCAGCCCCGGTCACAATGAGCAGTTCTTC; CDR3: CASSPGHNEQFF
V: TRBV2; size: -; D: TRBD1; J: TRBJ1-6; DNA: TGTGCCAGCAGTGTGGGCTCAGGGGGCTCCTATAATTCACCCCTCCACTTT; CDR3: CASSVGSGGSYNSPLHF
V: TRBV5-1; size: -; D: -; J: TRBJ1-5; DNA: TGCGCCAGCAGCTATGACGGGAATCAGCCCCAGCATTTT; CDR3: CASSYDGNQPQHF
V: TRBV28; size: -; D: TRBD2; J: TRBJ2-1; DNA: TGTGCCACCCGGACTAGCGGGAGACACTACAATGAGCAGTTCTTC; CDR3: CATRTSGRHYNEQFF
V: TRBV3-1/TRBV3-2; size: once; D: TRBD1; J: TRBJ2-3; DNA: TGTGCCAGCAGATCTACAGGGGGTACAGATACGCAGTATTTT; CDR3: CASRSTGGTDTQYF
V: TRBV27; size: -; D: TRBD2; J: TRBJ2-5; DNA: TGTGCCAGCAGTTTGGGAGGGCAACACGGTAGAACCCAGTACTTC; CDR3: CASSLGGQHGRTQYF
V: TRBV30; size: once; D: -; J: TRBJ1-1; DNA: TGTGCCGGCTCCTGGTACGTGAACACTGAAGCTTTCTTT; CDR3: CAGSWYVNTEAFF
V: TRBV28; size: -; D: -; J: TRBJ1-6; DNA: TGTGCCAGCAGCCGGAGCCTGCCAAATTCACCCCTCCACTTT; CDR3: CASSRSLPNSPLHF
V: TRBV28; size: -; D: TRBD2; J: TRBJ2-2; DNA: TGTGCCAGCAGTTCCCCTAGCGGGAGGGCGTATGGGACCGGGGAGCTGTTTTTT; CDR3: CASSSPSGRAYGTGELFF
V: TRBV7-2; size: -; D: -; J: TRBJ1-1; DNA: TGTGCCAGCAGCTTAGACCAGGGCCGCTCTGAAGCTTTCTTT; CDR3: CASSLDQGRSEAFF
V: TRBV5-1; size: -; D: -; J: TRBJ2-2; DNA: TGCGCCAGCAGCTTGGACACGAACACCGGGGAGCTGTTTTTT; CDR3: CASSLDTNTGELFF
V: TRBV18; size: once; D: TRBD2; J: TRBJ2-1; DNA: TGTGCCAGCTCAACCTCCGGGACTAGCGGAAACAATGAGCAGTTCTTC; CDR3: CASSTSGTSGNNEQFF
V: TRBV5-1; size: -; D: TRBD2; J: TRBJ2-5; DNA: TGCGCCAGCAGCTTGGCGCGGGGGGCAGAGACCCAGTACTTC; CDR3: CASSLARGAETQYF
V: TRBV2; size: -; D: -; J: TRBJ1-1; DNA: TGTGCCAGCAGTAGCCGGACAGCTAGGGAAGCTTTCTTT; CDR3: CASSSRTAREAFF
V: TRBV19; size: -; D: TRBD1; J: TRBJ1-2; DNA: TGTGCCAGTAGTATATTCCAGGGGGCCGTGGTCTATGGCTACACCTTC; CDR3: CASSIFQGAVVYGYTF
V: TRBV7-8; size: -; D: TRBD1; J: TRBJ1-5; DNA: TGTGCCAGCAGCCTACACAGGGGATATAGCAATCAGCCCCAGCATTTT; CDR3: CASSLHRGYSNQPQHF
V: TRBV5-4; size: -; D: -; J: TRBJ2-7; DNA: TGTGCCAGCAGCAGTAAGGACTCCCCAGCATACGAGCAGTACTTC; CDR3: CASSSKDSPAYEQYF